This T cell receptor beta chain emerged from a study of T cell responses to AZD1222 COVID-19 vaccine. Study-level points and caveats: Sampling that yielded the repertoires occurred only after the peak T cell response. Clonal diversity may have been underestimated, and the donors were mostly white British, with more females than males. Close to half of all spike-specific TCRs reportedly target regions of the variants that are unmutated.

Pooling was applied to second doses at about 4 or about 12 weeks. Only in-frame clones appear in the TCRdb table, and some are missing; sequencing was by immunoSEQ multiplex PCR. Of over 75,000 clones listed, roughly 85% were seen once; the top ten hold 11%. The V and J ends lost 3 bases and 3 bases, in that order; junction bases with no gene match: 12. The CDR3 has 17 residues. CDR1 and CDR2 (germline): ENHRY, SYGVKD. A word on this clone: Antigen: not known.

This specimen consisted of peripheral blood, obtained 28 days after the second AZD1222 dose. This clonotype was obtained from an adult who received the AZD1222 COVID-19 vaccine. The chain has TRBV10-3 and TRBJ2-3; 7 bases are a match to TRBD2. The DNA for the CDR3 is TGTGCCATCAGTGATTCCTGGGGGGGTAAGGGGACAGATACGCAGTATTTT. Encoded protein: CAISDSWGGKGTDTQYF.